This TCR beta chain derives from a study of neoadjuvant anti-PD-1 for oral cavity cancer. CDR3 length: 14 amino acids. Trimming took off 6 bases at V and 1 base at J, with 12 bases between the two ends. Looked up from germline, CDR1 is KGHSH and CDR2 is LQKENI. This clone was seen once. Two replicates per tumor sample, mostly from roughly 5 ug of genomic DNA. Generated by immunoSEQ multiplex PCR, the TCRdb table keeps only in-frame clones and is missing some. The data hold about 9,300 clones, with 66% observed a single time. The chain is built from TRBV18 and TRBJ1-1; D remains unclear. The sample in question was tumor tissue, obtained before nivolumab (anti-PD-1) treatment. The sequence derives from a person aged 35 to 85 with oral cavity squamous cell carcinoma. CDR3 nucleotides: TGTGCCAGCTCTCACGGGGTATCGAACACTGAAGCTTTCTTT. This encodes CASSHGVSNTEAFF. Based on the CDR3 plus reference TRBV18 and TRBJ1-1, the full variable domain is NAGVMQNPRHLVRRRGQEARLRCSPMKGHSHVYWYRQLPEEGLKFMVYLQKENIIDESGMPKERFSAEFPKEGPSILRIQQVVRGDSAAYFCASSHGVSNTEAFFGQGTRLTVV.